The entry below describes one T cell receptor beta chain. These data come from a study of blood T cell repertoires in COVID-19. Study information: Researchers got acute and convalescent COVID-19 samples from the United States, Italy and Spain. PBMCs, B-cell-depleted T cells, or T cells provided the cDNA or gDNA that made up the material.

As handled by the study authors: Nucleated cell counts were estimated from reference gene primer amplification. The protocol was immunoSEQ multiplex PCR, while the TCRdb copy is restricted to in-frame clones and leaves out a portion. That table supplies the V and J calls and clone size; D and trimming were determined from the DNA. In the table there are roughly 120,000 clones, approximately 70% of which are singletons. CDR1 and CDR2 (germline): MDHEN, SYDVKM. The V and J ends lost 6 bases and 5 bases, in that order; junction bases with no gene match: 9. The CDR3 consists of 15 residues. This receptor was obtained from a woman aged 60 to 75 with acute or convalescent COVID-19. The chain has TRBV28 and TRBJ2-7; TRBD1 matches at 11 bases. Sequencing was carried out using peripheral blood. CDR3 bases: TGTGCCAGCAGATCCGCCGGGACAGGGGGAGACGAGCAGTACTTC. It codes for CASRSAGTGGDEQYF.